The clone carrying this T cell receptor beta chain came up a few times. Antigen unknown. The CDR3 runs to 15 residues. With 0 bases removed from V and 7 bases from J, the gap between germline ends came to 15 bases. The sample is drawn from a study of T cells after yellow fever vaccination. General study results and limits: Of the clonotypes, a small share occurred in both CD4 and CD8 compartments. Although the secondary response was weaker, it peaked faster, at day 5 versus 15. FACS-sorted repertoires could harbor abundant contaminating bulk-population clonotypes.

UMIs were added to TCR cDNA along with a universal primer site when it was made by 5'RACE template switching. Each CDR3 protein gets one entry after TCRdb re-called the 5' RACE reads with MiXCR. The table shows around 250,000 distinct CDR3 sequences, with about 7.1% occurring only once. This clonotype originated in a man younger than 40 who received the YFV17D yellow fever vaccine. The chain links TRBV12-3 or TRBV12-4 to TRBJ1-1; D remains ambiguous. The sequenced sample was CD4+ T cells sorted from PBMCs, obtained 15 days after the yellow fever booster vaccination. CDR3 in amino acids: CASSLASQSLDEAFF. CDR3 nucleotide sequence: TGTGCCAGCAGTTTAGCGAGTCAGAGTCTCGATGAAGCTTTCTTT.